The 9 T cell receptor beta chains given below trace back to one sample, sequenced in a study of T-cell memory formation after mild COVID-19. TCRdb re-analysed the 5' RACE reads in MiXCR, keeping a single row per CDR3 protein. The sample includes roughly 250,000 distinct CDR3 sequences, roughly 17% of them seen just once. The sequencing input was PBMCs or a T cell subset sorted from them (not recorded which). These receptors all stem from a man in his late teens or twenties who had mild COVID-19 (a few samples of this study predate the infection). Cell type and time point are not known.

This chain links TRBV7-2 with TRBJ2-3; D perhaps matches TRBD1 (5 bases). Germline V gene lookup returns CDR1 SGHTA and CDR2 FQGNSA. This CDR3 has 16 residues. Trimming pared 5 bases from V and 2 bases from J, leaving 17 bases between. Here the CDR3 reads CASSPGRGTLTDTQYF. The DNA of the CDR3 is TGTGCCAGCAGCCCAGGAAGGGGAACGCTCACAGATACGCAGTATTTT.

This chain joins TRBV30 and TRBJ2-7; D ambiguous. Germline V gives CDR1 GTSNPN, CDR2 SVGIG (reference sequence). V was trimmed by 3 bases and J by 4 bases, leaving 10 bases between them. There are 12 residues in the CDR3. In DNA form, the CDR3 reads TGTGCCTGGAGCAGCATGGGGTACGAGCAGTACTTC. Translated, it gives CAWSSMGYEQYF.

V and J are TRBV5-1 and TRBJ2-5; D is undetermined. The CDR3 loop spans 12 amino acids. CDR1 is SGHRS, CDR2 YFSETQ, per germline. V gave up 4 bases and J gave up 5 bases, with 9 bases separating them. The CDR3 sequence is CASSPGMETQYF. For the CDR3, the DNA is TGCGCCAGCAGCCCTGGGATGGAGACCCAGTACTTC.

The chain couples TRBV6-2 or TRBV6-3 to TRBJ2-3, with 8 positions matching TRBD2. From germline, CDR1 is MNHEY and CDR2 SVGEGT. Losses at the gene ends were 0 bases for V and 4 bases for J; bases not matched to a gene: 6. The CDR3 consists of 16 residues. The DNA for the CDR3 is TGTGCCAGCAGTTACTCGGGAGCGGGGGCCTCAGATACGCAGTATTTT. This sequence encodes CASSYSGAGASDTQYF.

The sample holds many counts of this clonotype. This sequence joins TRBV5-4 and TRBJ2-3, with TRBD2 matching 8 bases. V lost 2 bases and J lost 5; bases outside the gene matches: 10. Looked up from germline, CDR1 is SGHNT and CDR2 is YYREEE (reference sequence). The CDR3 consists of 16 residues. For the CDR3, the DNA is TGTGCCAGCAGCTTCTGGAACGGGGGGGCTGGAGATACGCAGTATTTT. Protein sequence: CASSFWNGGAGDTQYF. The complete variable domain, with remaining parts taken from reference TRBV5-4 and TRBJ2-3, reads ETGVTQSPTHLIKTRGQQVTLRCSSQSGHNTVSWYQQALGQGPQFIFQYYREEENGRGNFPPRFSGLQFPNYSSELNVNALELDDSALYLCASSFWNGGAGDTQYFGPGTRLTVL.

This clonotype showed up just a few times. The rearrangement joins TRBV27 to TRBJ2-3, with TRBD1 identical over 7 bases. There are 13 residues in the CDR3. The V and J ends lost 5 bases and 5 bases, in that order; junction bases with no gene match: 4. Germline assignment: CDR1 MNHEY and CDR2 SMNVEV (reference sequence). The CDR3 bases are TGTGCCAGCAGTATCGACAGGGAAGATACGCAGTATTTT. Translation gives CASSIDREDTQYF.

This chain uses TRBV11-3 with TRBJ2-5; 8 positions agree with TRBD1. Germline CDR1 and CDR2: SGHNT and YENEEA. The CDR3 extends over 14 amino acids. Unmatched junction bases numbered 7, after V lost 5 bases and J lost 5 bases. The DNA for the CDR3 is TGTGCCAGCAGCCGACAGGGGTCTGGTGAGACCCAGTACTTC. Amino acid sequence: CASSRQGSGETQYF.

The V call is TRBV7-2, the J call TRBJ2-5; D gene ambiguous. The CDR3 loop spans 15 amino acids. V gave up 3 bases and J gave up 7 bases, with 18 bases separating them. Looked up from germline, CDR1 is SGHTA and CDR2 is FQGNSA. As DNA, the CDR3 is TGTGCCAGCAGCTTTGAGCCCATTGGCCGTAGGACCCAGTACTTC. Protein sequence: CASSFEPIGRRTQYF.

In DNA form, the CDR3 reads TGTGCCACCAGTGAGCCTACAGGGGTGTTCACAGATACGCAGTATTTT. Encoded protein: CATSEPTGVFTDTQYF. The chain combines TRBV24-1 with TRBJ2-3; 7 positions match TRBD1. In germline, CDR1 is KGHDR, CDR2 SFDVKD. The CDR3 length is 16 residues. Unmatched junction bases numbered 8, after V lost 4 bases and J lost 2 bases.